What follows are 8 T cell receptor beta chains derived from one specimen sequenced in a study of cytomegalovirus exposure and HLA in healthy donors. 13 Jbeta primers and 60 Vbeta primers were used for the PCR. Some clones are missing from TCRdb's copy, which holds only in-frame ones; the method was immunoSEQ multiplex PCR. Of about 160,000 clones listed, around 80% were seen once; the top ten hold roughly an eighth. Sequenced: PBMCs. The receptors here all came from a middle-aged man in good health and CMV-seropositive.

The CDR3, as DNA: TGCGCCAGCAGGGAGGGACTAGCGGGAGCCAATGAGCAGTTCTTC. Translating gives CASREGLAGANEQFF. V is TRBV5-1 and J is TRBJ2-1; TRBD2 matches at 14 bases. The CDR3 is 15 amino acids. Germline lookup yields CDR1 SGHRS and CDR2 YFSETQ. V shed 5 bases and J 6 bases; nucleotides not matched to a gene: 4.

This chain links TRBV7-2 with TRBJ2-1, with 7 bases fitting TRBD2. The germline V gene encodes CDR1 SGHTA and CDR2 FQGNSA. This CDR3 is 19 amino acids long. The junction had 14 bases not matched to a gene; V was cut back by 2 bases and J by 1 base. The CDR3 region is CASSLNGGGVPLSYNEQFF. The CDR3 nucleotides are TGTGCCAGCAGCTTAAACGGCGGGGGAGTTCCCCTTTCCTACAATGAGCAGTTCTTC.

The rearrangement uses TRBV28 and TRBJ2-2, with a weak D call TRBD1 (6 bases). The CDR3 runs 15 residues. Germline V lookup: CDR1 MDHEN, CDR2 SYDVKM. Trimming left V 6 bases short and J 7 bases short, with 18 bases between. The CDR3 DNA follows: TGTGCCAGCAGGGCCCGGGACAAGCTCGTCGGGGAGCTGTTTTTT. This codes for CASRARDKLVGELFF.

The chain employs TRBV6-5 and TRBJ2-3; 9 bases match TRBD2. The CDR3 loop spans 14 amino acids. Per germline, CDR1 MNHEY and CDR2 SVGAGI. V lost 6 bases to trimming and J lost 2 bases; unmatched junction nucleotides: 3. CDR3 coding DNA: TGTGCCAGCAGAAGCGGGGGGCCCACAGATACGCAGTATTTT. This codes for CASRSGGPTDTQYF.

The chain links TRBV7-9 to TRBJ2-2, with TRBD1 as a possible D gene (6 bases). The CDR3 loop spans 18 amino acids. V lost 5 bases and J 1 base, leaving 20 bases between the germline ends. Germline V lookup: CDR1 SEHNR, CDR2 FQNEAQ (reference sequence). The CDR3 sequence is CASSPRLGQTGNTGELFF. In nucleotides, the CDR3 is TGTGCCAGCAGCCCGAGACTGGGACAAACGGGGAACACCGGGGAGCTGTTTTTT.

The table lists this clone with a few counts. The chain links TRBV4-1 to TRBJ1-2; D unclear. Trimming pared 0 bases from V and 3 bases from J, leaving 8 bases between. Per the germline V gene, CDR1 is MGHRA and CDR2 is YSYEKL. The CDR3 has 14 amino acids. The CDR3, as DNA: TGCGCCAGCAGCCAAGAAAGCGGATACTATGGCTACACCTTC. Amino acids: CASSQESGYYGYTF.

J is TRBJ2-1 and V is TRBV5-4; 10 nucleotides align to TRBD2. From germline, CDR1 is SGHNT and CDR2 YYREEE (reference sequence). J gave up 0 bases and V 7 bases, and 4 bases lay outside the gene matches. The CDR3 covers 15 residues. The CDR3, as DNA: TGTGCCAGCGGGCTAGCGGGAGACTCCTACAATGAGCAGTTCTTC. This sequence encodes CASGLAGDSYNEQFF. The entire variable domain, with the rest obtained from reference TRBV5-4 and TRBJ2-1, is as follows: ETGVTQSPTHLIKTRGQQVTLRCSSQSGHNTVSWYQQALGQGPQFIFQYYREEENGRGNFPPRFSGLQFPNYSSELNVNALELDDSALYLCASGLAGDSYNEQFFGPGTRLTVL.

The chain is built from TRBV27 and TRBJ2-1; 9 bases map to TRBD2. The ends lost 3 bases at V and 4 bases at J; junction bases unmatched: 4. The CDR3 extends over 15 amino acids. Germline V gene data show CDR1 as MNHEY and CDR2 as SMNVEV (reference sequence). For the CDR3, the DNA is TGTGCCAGCAGTTTCCAGCGGGAGGTTTACAATGAGCAGTTCTTC. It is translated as CASSFQREVYNEQFF.